These 28 T cell receptor beta chains share one sample of origin, sequenced in a study of human T cells and chemical hapten exposure. As to time point: patch test 3, about 24 weeks after DPC sensitization. Described treatment: therapeutic diphenylcyclopropenone sensitization with weekly scalp DPC. In TCRdb, the RACE reads were re-called with MiXCR into one record per CDR3 protein. There are about 82,000 distinct CDR3 sequences in the sample; 10% to 15% occur only once, and around 5.7% lies in the top ten. Sequenced material: whole blood, taken in connection with sensitization to the hapten diphenylcyclopropenone (DPC). These receptor sequences come from a woman aged 50 to 65 with alopecia areata. Some clones in this sample may be carry-over from other donors' samples.

This clonotype was observed a few times. The chain links TRBV20-1 to TRBJ2-3; unclear D gene. Trimming removed 1 base at V and 1 base at J, with 12 bases between. CDR1 DFQATT and CDR2 SNEGSKA come from the germline V gene (reference sequence). The CDR3 extends over 15 amino acids. CDR3 coding DNA: TGCAGTGCTAGAGTAGACACCTGGGGCACAGATACGCAGTATTTT. Encoded protein: CSARVDTWGTDTQYF.

V and J are TRBV11-2 and TRBJ2-1, with D unclear. The V and J ends lost 0 bases and 4 bases respectively, with 7 bases between them. In germline, CDR1 is SGHAT, CDR2 FQNNGV. This CDR3 is built from 14 residues. This CDR3 is CASSLDFTYNEQFF. The CDR3 nucleotides are TGTGCCAGCAGCTTAGATTTCACGTACAATGAGCAGTTCTTC. The full variable domain, rest sourced from reference TRBV11-2 and TRBJ2-1, is EAGVAQSPRYKIIEKRQSVAFWCNPISGHATLYWYQQILGQGPKLLIQFQNNGVVDDSQLPKDRFSAERLKGVDSTLKIQPAKLEDSAVYLCASSLDFTYNEQFFGPGTRLTVL.

The chain couples TRBV6-2 or TRBV6-3 to TRBJ2-2; the D gene is possibly TRBD2 (6 bases). The CDR3 totals 18 residues. V was pared by 2 bases and J by 4 bases, with 20 bases between. Germline V lookup: CDR1 MNHEY, CDR2 SVGEGT. The CDR3 region is CASSYRRGPLEGTGELFF. The CDR3 nucleotides are TGTGCCAGCAGTTACCGGCGGGGACCCCTCGAGGGCACCGGGGAGCTGTTTTTT.

This clonotype was observed a handful of times. The chain recombines TRBV4-2 with TRBJ2-1, with TRBD2 identical over 10 bases. Germline V gives CDR1 LGHNA, CDR2 YNFKEQ. CDR3 size: 15 residues. Unmatched junction bases numbered 3, after V lost 0 bases and J lost 7 bases. CDR3 nucleotide sequence: TGTGCCAGCAGCCAAGATGGGACTAGCGAGAATGAGCAGTTCTTC. It encodes CASSQDGTSENEQFF.

The chain is built from TRBV20-1 and TRBJ2-7; D remains ambiguous. CDR1 and CDR2 from the germline V gene are DFQATT and SNEGSKA (reference sequence). Trimming left V 3 bases short and J 2 bases short, with 8 bases between. The CDR3 is 12 residues long. The CDR3 sequence is CSARLGPYEQYF. The CDR3 DNA reads as TGCAGTGCTAGGCTAGGACCCTACGAGCAGTACTTC.

Many counts were recorded for this clonotype. The CDR3 nucleotides read TGCGCCAGCAGCCTCGACCGGGACAGCGCTAATAGCAATCAGCCCCAGCATTTT. Its translation: CASSLDRDSANSNQPQHF. The chain combines TRBV4-1 with TRBJ1-5, with TRBD1 identical over 7 bases. J lost 0 bases, V lost 4 bases, and 12 bases had no gene match. CDR1 is MGHRA and CDR2 is YSYEKL in the germline V gene. This CDR3 has 18 residues.

Ten or more counts support this clonotype. V is TRBV15 and J is TRBJ2-1; D gene unclear. CDR1 is LNHNV and CDR2 is YYDKDF in the germline V gene (reference sequence). The CDR3 sequence is 16 residues long. V gave up 0 bases and J gave up 0 bases, with 9 bases separating them. The CDR3 bases are TGTGCCACCAGCAGAGATCACGTCAGCTCCTACAATGAGCAGTTCTTC. Amino acid sequence: CATSRDHVSSYNEQFF.

This clonotype came up many times. V gene TRBV28 combines with J gene TRBJ2-7, with 7 bases lining up with TRBD1. The CDR3 has 20 amino acids. The germline V gene has CDR1 MDHEN and CDR2 SYDVKM. V lost 4 bases, J lost 4 bases, and 25 bases stayed unmatched. The CDR3 region is CASSSTTGWRLVGLPYEQYF. DNA for the CDR3: TGTGCCAGCAGTTCAACGACAGGGTGGAGATTGGTAGGCCTCCCTTACGAGCAGTACTTC.

In this sample, this clonotype turned up many times. The V gene is TRBV3-1, the J gene TRBJ2-3, with D perhaps matching TRBD1 or TRBD2 (5 bases each). This CDR3 has 17 amino acids. V gave up 4 bases and J gave up 0 bases, with 17 bases separating them. Germline V gene lookup returns CDR1 LGHDT and CDR2 YNNKEL (reference sequence). The CDR3 nucleotides are TGTGCCAGCAGCCTCGTCGGGGCTAGTCCTAGCACAGATACGCAGTATTTT. It codes for CASSLVGASPSTDTQYF.

This clonotype was seen repeatedly, ten times or more. The rearrangement joins TRBV5-4 to TRBJ2-3; unclear D gene. Germline V gene sequence: CDR1 SGHNT, CDR2 YYREEE (reference sequence). CDR3 length: 13 residues. The V end was cut by 4 bases, the J end by 2 bases, with 8 bases between. This CDR3 reads CASSHSDTDTQYF. CDR3 nucleotides: TGTGCCAGCAGCCATTCGGACACAGATACGCAGTATTTT. The full variable domain, completed using reference TRBV5-4 and TRBJ2-3, is ETGVTQSPTHLIKTRGQQVTLRCSSQSGHNTVSWYQQALGQGPQFIFQYYREEENGRGNFPPRFSGLQFPNYSSELNVNALELDDSALYLCASSHSDTDTQYFGPGTRLTVL.

This clonotype was recorded at least ten times. The CDR3 here is CATTPLNSPLHF. Here the CDR3 DNA reads TGCGCCACTACCCCACTCAATTCACCCCTCCACTTT. The J gene is TRBJ1-6, the V gene TRBV10-2, with D unresolved. The germline gives CDR1 WSHSY, CDR2 SAAADI. The CDR3 contains 12 residues. V was shortened by 10 bases and J by 7 bases, with 11 bases between the two germline ends.

This clonotype showed up many times. The chain combines TRBV7-9 with TRBJ2-1; D tentatively reads TRBD1 or TRBD2 (5 bases each). The CDR3 has 13 residues. The germline V gene has CDR1 SEHNR and CDR2 FQNEAQ (reference sequence). V was shortened by 4 bases and J by 6 bases, with 10 bases between the two germline ends. The CDR3 region is CASSYGTFNEQFF. The CDR3 DNA follows: TGTGCCAGCAGCTACGGGACGTTCAATGAGCAGTTCTTC. Full variable domain (rest looked up from reference TRBV7-9 and TRBJ2-1): DTGVSQNPRHKITKRGQNVTFRCDPISEHNRLYWYRQTLGQGPEFLTYFQNEAQLEKSRLLSDRFSAERPKGSFSTLEIQRTEQGDSAMYLCASSYGTFNEQFFGPGTRLTVL.

This clonotype came up many times. The chain has TRBV7-9 and TRBJ2-2; D perhaps matches TRBD2 (6 bases). The CDR3 totals 15 residues. The germline CDR1 and CDR2 sequences are SEHNR and FQNEAQ (reference sequence). V was cut by 5 bases and J by 5 bases, with 15 bases left in between. The CDR3 region is CASSRNPRGTGELFF. CDR3 nucleotides: TGTGCCAGCAGCCGAAACCCTCGGGGGACCGGGGAGCTGTTTTTT.

V and J are TRBV5-8 and TRBJ1-1; 12 nucleotides align to TRBD1. With V trimmed by 4 bases and J by 3 bases, 7 bases remained unmatched. The CDR3 loop spans 16 amino acids. CDR1 and CDR2 from the germline V gene are SGHTS and YDEGEE. Here the CDR3 reads CASSPGTGGAYTEAFF. The DNA for the CDR3 is TGTGCCAGCAGCCCCGGGACAGGGGGCGCGTACACTGAAGCTTTCTTT.

V is TRBV20-1 and J is TRBJ2-7; TRBD1 matches at 10 bases. Per the germline V gene, CDR1 is DFQATT and CDR2 is SNEGSKA (reference sequence). The CDR3 runs 14 residues. CDR3 in amino acids: CSTIDRDRGYEQYF. Written as DNA, the CDR3 is TGCAGCACCATCGACCGGGACAGGGGCTACGAGCAGTACTTC.

The CDR3 region is CASSQFPGVYSNQPQHF. The CDR3 coding sequence is TGTGCCAGCTCACAATTTCCAGGCGTTTACAGCAATCAGCCCCAGCATTTT. The chain carries TRBV18 and TRBJ1-5, with unresolved D. The CDR3 loop spans 17 amino acids. The V and J ends lost 4 bases and 1 base respectively, with 17 bases between them. The germline V gene encodes CDR1 KGHSH and CDR2 LQKENI.

This clonotype was seen repeatedly, ten times or more. The CDR3 DNA sequence: TGTGCCAGCAGCGTAAGCACTAGCGGTTACACAGATACGCAGTATTTT. It specifies CASSVSTSGYTDTQYF. V and J are TRBV5-6 and TRBJ2-3; TRBD2 aligns across 8 bases. Germline loops: CDR1 SGHDT, CDR2 YYEEEE. The CDR3 runs to 16 residues. J was trimmed by 2 bases and V by 4 bases; bases with no gene match: 9. Variable domain in full (rest from reference TRBV5-6 and TRBJ2-3): DAGVTQSPTHLIKTRGQQVTLRCSPKSGHDTVSWYQQALGQGPQFIFQYYEEEERQRGNFPDRFSGHQFPNYSSELNVNALLLGDSALYLCASSVSTSGYTDTQYFGPGTRLTVL.

There are many counts of this clonotype. The chain combines TRBV20-1 with TRBJ1-1; TRBD1 is a possible D gene (6 bases). Trimming removed 2 bases at V and 1 base at J, with 17 bases between. The CDR3 sequence is 16 residues long. In germline, CDR1 is DFQATT, CDR2 SNEGSKA (reference sequence). The CDR3 nucleotides are TGCAGTGCTAGAAAAACAGGGTCAGGGCGGAACACTGAAGCTTTCTTT. Encoded protein: CSARKTGSGRNTEAFF.

The rearrangement uses TRBV27 and TRBJ1-6; D not certain. V was clipped by 4 bases and J by 7 bases, with 17 bases between them. Germline CDR1 is MNHEY and CDR2 is SMNVEV (reference sequence). The CDR3 spans 16 residues. The CDR3 DNA sequence: TGTGCCAGCAGTTCACGGGCCAGCAGCCCCAATTCACCCCTCCACTTT. This encodes CASSSRASSPNSPLHF.

The V call is TRBV2, the J call TRBJ1-2, with D possibly being TRBD1 (5 bases). Per germline, CDR1 SNHLY and CDR2 FYNNEI. The CDR3 consists of 16 residues. The V gene lost 4 bases and the J gene lost 4 bases, with 19 bases spanning the gap. The CDR3 region is CASSVGGQGAFYGYTF. CDR3 in DNA: TGTGCCAGCAGTGTTGGCGGGCAGGGTGCCTTCTATGGCTACACCTTC.

This chain uses TRBV7-6 with TRBJ2-7; 13 nucleotides line up with TRBD2. Germline V gene data show CDR1 as SGHVS and CDR2 as FNYEAQ. The ends lost 5 bases at V and 3 bases at J; junction bases unmatched: 19. The CDR3 has 20 amino acids. In nucleotides, the CDR3 is TGTGCCAGCAGCCCCCGCCTAACTAGCGGGAGGGCCGGACCGGGCTACGAGCAGTACTTC. Protein sequence: CASSPRLTSGRAGPGYEQYF.

The genes are TRBV18 and TRBJ1-4; 10 positions match TRBD1. Germline CDR1 KGHSH, CDR2 LQKENI. Trimming cost V 6 bases and J 10 bases; bases outside gene matches: 14. This CDR3 has 16 residues. The CDR3 sequence is CASSQRTGGQLAKLFF. CDR3 DNA: TGTGCCAGCTCGCAACGGACAGGGGGACAGCTGGCAAAACTGTTTTTT.

This clonotype was recorded many times. The chain carries TRBV4-2 and TRBJ2-1; weak D call: TRBD2 (6 bases). V was cut by 3 bases and J by 5 bases, with 20 bases left in between. Germline V lookup: CDR1 LGHNA, CDR2 YNFKEQ. The CDR3 runs 17 residues. The CDR3 protein is CASSQRDFSAKDNEQFF. The CDR3 nucleotides read TGTGCCAGCAGCCAGCGGGATTTCTCAGCTAAAGACAATGAGCAGTTCTTC.

This clonotype was seen ten or more times. This chain uses TRBV18 with TRBJ1-1; 7 bases agree with TRBD1. The germline CDR1 and CDR2 sequences are KGHSH and LQKENI. Trimming at V came to 6 bases and at J to 7 bases, leaving 5 bases not matched to a gene. CDR3 length equals 12 residues. The CDR3 DNA reads TGTGCCAGCTCGTTGGGACAGAGTGAAGCTTTCTTT. The encoded protein is CASSLGQSEAFF.

This clonotype was seen ten or more times. The J gene is TRBJ1-1, the V gene TRBV12-5, with TRBD1 identical over 7 bases. V lost 8 bases to trimming and J lost 5 bases; unmatched junction nucleotides: 8. This CDR3 is 13 amino acids long. CDR1 and CDR2 (germline): LGHNT, FRNRAP. The CDR3 here is CASRTGERTEAFF. The CDR3 DNA follows: TGTGCTAGTAGGACAGGTGAGAGGACTGAAGCTTTCTTT. Full variable domain (rest looked up from reference TRBV12-5 and TRBJ1-1): DARVTQTPRHKVTEMGQEVTMRCQPILGHNTVFWYRQTMMQGLELLAYFRNRAPLDDSGMPKDRFSAEMPDATLATLKIQPSEPRDSAVYFCASRTGERTEAFFGQGTRLTVV.

Only a few counts were recorded for this clonotype. The junction differs from germline at one of its ends, possibly a read error. The rearrangement joins TRBV11-2 to TRBJ2-1; 7 bases are a match to TRBD1. CDR1 and CDR2 from the germline V gene are SGHAT and FQNNGV. The CDR3 has 12 residues. CDR3 coding DNA: TGTGCCAGCAGATCCGACAGGGATGAACAGTTCTTC. Protein: CASRSDRDEQFF.

The chain recombines TRBV6-5 with TRBJ2-5; 7 bases agree with TRBD2. The CDR3 is 16 amino acids. Germline CDR1 is MNHEY and CDR2 is SVGAGI. The junction had 6 bases not matched to a gene; V was cut back by 0 bases and J by 2 bases. The CDR3 region is CASSYSGKGGQETQYF. CDR3 bases: TGTGCCAGCAGTTACTCGGGCAAGGGAGGGCAAGAGACCCAGTACTTC.

This clonotype was counted at least ten times. The CDR3 protein is CASSYRRSLRDEQFF. Here the CDR3 DNA reads TGTGCCAGCAGTTATCGACGGTCGCTTAGGGATGAGCAGTTCTTC. J is TRBJ2-1 and V is TRBV6-5, with D unresolved. V lost 3 bases to trimming and J lost 8 bases, with 17 bases between them. The CDR3 spans 15 residues. The germline V gene has CDR1 MNHEY and CDR2 SVGAGI.